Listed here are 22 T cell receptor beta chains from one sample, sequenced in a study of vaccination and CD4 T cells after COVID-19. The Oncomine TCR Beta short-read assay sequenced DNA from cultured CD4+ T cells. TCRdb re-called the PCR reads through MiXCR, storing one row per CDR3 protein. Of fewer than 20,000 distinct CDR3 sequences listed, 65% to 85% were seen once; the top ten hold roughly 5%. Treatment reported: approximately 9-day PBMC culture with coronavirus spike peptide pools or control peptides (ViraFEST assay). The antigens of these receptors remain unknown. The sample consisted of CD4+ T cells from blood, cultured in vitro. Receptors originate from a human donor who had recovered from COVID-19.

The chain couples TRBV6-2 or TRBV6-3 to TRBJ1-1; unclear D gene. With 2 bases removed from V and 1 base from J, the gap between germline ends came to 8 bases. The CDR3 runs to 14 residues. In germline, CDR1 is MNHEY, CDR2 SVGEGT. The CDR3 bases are TGTGCCAGCAGTTACCAGGTACCGAACACTGAAGCTTTCTTT. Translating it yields CASSYQVPNTEAFF.

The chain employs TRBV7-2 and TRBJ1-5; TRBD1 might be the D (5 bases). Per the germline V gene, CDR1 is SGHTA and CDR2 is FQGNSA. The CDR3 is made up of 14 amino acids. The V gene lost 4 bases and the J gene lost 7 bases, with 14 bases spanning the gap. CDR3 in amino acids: CASSYSGGEQPQHF. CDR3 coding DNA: TGTGCCAGCAGCTATAGCGGGGGGGAACAGCCCCAGCATTTT.

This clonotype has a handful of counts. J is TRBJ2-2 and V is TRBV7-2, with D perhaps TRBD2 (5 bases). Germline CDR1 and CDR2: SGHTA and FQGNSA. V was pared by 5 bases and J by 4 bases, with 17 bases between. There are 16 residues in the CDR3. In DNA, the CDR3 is TGTGCCAGCAGCCCTAGGGTTGGAGGAATCACCGGGGAGCTGTTTTTT. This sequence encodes CASSPRVGGITGELFF.

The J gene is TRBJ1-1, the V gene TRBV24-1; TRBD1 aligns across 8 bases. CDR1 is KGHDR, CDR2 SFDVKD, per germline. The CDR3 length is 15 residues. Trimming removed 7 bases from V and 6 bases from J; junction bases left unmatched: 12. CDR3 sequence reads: CATSPRTGWFAEAFF. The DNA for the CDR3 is TGTGCCACCAGCCCCCGGACAGGGTGGTTTGCTGAAGCTTTCTTT.

The CDR3, as DNA: TGTGCCAGCATGAACAGGGGGCATAATTCACCCCTCCACTTT. Protein: CASMNRGHNSPLHF. The V gene is TRBV27, the J gene TRBJ1-6; 9 bases line up with TRBD1. Losses at the gene ends were 7 bases for V and 5 bases for J; bases not matched to a gene: 3. Germline V gives CDR1 MNHEY, CDR2 SMNVEV (reference sequence). The CDR3 sequence is 14 residues long.

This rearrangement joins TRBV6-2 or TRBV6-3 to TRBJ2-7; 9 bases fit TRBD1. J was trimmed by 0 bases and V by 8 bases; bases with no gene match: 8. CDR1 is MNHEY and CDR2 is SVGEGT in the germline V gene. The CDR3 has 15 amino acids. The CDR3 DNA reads TGTGCCAGCCGAGGGACAGGGATAAGCTCCTACGAGCAGTACTTC. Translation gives CASRGTGISSYEQYF.

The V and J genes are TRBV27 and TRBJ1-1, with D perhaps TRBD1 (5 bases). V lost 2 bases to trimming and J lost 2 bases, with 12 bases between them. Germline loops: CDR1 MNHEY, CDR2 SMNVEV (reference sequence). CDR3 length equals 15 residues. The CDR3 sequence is CASSLVGRVNTEAFF. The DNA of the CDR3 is TGTGCCAGCAGTTTAGTCGGCAGGGTCAACACTGAAGCTTTCTTT.

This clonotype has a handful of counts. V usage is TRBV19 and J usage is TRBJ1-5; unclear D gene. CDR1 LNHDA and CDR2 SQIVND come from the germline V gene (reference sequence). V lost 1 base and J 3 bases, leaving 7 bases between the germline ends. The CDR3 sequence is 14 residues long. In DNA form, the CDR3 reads TGTGCCAGTAGTATAGGGGTTCCCAATCAGCCCCAGCATTTT. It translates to CASSIGVPNQPQHF.

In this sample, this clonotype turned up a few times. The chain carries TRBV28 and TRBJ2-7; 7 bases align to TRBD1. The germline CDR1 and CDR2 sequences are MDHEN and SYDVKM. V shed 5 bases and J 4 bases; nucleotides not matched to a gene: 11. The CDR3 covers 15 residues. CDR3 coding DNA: TGTGCCAGCAGTATCCTAGGGGGCGGTAGTTACGAGCAGTACTTC. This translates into CASSILGGGSYEQYF.

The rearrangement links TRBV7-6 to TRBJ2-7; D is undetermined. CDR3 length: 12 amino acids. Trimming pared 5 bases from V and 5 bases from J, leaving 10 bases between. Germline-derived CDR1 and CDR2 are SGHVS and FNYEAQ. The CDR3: CASSPGPHEQYF. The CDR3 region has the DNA TGTGCCAGCAGCCCAGGTCCACACGAGCAGTACTTC.

DNA of the CDR3: TGTGCCAGCAGCATGGGTGGGCAGATCCTTGAAGCTTTCTTT. It yields the protein CASSMGGQILEAFF. The chain has TRBV6-4 and TRBJ1-1; D not certain. From germline, CDR1 is MRHNA and CDR2 SNTAGT. The length of the CDR3 is 14 residues. V was trimmed by 6 bases and J by 7 bases, leaving 18 bases between them.

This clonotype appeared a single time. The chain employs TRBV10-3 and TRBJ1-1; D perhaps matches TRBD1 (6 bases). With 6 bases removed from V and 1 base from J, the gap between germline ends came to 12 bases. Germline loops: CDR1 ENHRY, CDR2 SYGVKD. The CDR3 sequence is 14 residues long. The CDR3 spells CAIRNRVRNTEAFF. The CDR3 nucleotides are TGTGCCATCAGAAACAGGGTTAGGAACACTGAAGCTTTCTTT.

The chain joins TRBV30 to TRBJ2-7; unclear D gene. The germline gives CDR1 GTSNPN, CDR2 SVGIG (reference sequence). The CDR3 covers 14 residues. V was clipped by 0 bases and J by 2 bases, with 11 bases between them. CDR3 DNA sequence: TGTGCCTGGAGTGTAGCCCTTGAACCCTACGAGCAGTACTTC. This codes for CAWSVALEPYEQYF.

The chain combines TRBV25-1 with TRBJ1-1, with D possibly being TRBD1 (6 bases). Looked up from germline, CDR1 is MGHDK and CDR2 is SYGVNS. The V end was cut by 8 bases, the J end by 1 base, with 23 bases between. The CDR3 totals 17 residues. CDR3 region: CASAGGRAKWGNTEAFF. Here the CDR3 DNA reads TGTGCCAGCGCCGGGGGCAGGGCCAAATGGGGGAACACTGAAGCTTTCTTT.

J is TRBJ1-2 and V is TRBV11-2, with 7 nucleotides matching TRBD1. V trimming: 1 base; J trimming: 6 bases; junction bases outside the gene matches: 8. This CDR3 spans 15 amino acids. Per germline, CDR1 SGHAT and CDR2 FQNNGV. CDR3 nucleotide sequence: TGTGCCAGCAGCTTAGTGGCACAGGGGATGAATGGCTACACCTTC. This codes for CASSLVAQGMNGYTF.

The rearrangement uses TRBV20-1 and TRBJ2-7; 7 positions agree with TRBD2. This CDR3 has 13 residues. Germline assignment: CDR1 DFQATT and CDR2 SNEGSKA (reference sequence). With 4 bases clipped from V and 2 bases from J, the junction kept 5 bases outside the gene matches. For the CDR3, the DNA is TGCAGTGCTAATGAGCGGGACCCCTACGAGCAGTACTTC. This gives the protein CSANERDPYEQYF.

CDR3 sequence: CASSALSHDNSPLHF. The CDR3 nucleotides read TGTGCCAGCAGCGCACTGTCACATGATAATTCACCCCTCCACTTT. The genes are TRBV9 and TRBJ1-6; the D is unclear. Trimming pared 3 bases from V and 5 bases from J, leaving 12 bases between. Germline V gene lookup returns CDR1 SGDLS and CDR2 YYNGEE. CDR3 length: 15 residues.

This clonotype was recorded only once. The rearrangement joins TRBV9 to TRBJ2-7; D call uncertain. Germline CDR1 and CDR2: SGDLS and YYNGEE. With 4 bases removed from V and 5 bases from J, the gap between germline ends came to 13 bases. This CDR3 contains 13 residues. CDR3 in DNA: TGTGCCAGCAGCCCAAACCCTCGGGACGAGCAGTACTTC. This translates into CASSPNPRDEQYF.

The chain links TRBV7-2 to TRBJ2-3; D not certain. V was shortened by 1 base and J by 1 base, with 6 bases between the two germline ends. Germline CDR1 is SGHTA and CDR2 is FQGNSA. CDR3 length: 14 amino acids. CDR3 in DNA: TGTGCCAGCAGCTTAGGCGCCCGCACAGATACGCAGTATTTT. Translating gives CASSLGARTDTQYF.

DNA for the CDR3: TGCAGTGCTAGACGGGGACGGGAGACCCAGTACTTC. It specifies CSARRGRETQYF. This chain joins TRBV20-1 and TRBJ2-5; D may match TRBD1 or TRBD2 (5 bases each). Germline V CDR1 and CDR2: DFQATT, SNEGSKA (reference sequence). The ends were cut back, 2 bases at V and 5 bases at J, with 9 bases in the middle. The CDR3 has 12 residues.

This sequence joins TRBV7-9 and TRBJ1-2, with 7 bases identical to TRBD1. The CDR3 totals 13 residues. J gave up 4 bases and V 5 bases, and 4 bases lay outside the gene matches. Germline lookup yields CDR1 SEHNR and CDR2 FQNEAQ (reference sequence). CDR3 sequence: CASSPGQVYGYTF. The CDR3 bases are TGTGCCAGCAGCCCCGGACAGGTCTATGGCTACACCTTC. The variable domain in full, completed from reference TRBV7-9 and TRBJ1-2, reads DTGVSQNPRHKITKRGQNVTFRCDPISEHNRLYWYRQTLGQGPEFLTYFQNEAQLEKSRLLSDRFSAERPKGSFSTLEIQRTEQGDSAMYLCASSPGQVYGYTFGSGTRLTVV.

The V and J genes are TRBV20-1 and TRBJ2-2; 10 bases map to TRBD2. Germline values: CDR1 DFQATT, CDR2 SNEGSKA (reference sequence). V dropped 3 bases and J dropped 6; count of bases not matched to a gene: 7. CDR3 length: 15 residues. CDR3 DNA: TGCAGTGCTAGTCCTAGCGGGAGATGGTCCGGGGAGCTGTTTTTT. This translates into CSASPSGRWSGELFF.